The 12 T cell receptor beta chains presented below share a single source sample, sequenced in a study of blood T cell repertoires in COVID-19 (dated by TCRdb to the early 2020s). To prepare the library, the immunoSEQ multiplex PCR assay was applied. What TCRdb holds here is the immuneACCESS table cut down to in-frame rearrangements. Part of the clones is not present; checked against another copy, under half of the missing clones reflect an unresolved V gene, and the others are unexplained. The table for this sample lists 200,000 to 300,000 clones; roughly nine tenths of them were counted only once. The ten largest account for 5.5% to 6.5% of the sample. Sequenced: peripheral blood. Every receptor here comes from a man in his sixties with acute or convalescent COVID-19.

The chain combines TRBV19 with TRBJ1-2, with a weak D call TRBD1 (6 bases). The CDR3 is 14 amino acids. V lost 5 bases and J 3 bases, leaving 13 bases between the germline ends. Germline V gene lookup returns CDR1 LNHDA and CDR2 SQIVND (reference sequence). The CDR3 bases are TGTGCCAGTAGTGATATCGACAGGTACTATGGCTACACCTTC. Amino acids: CASSDIDRYYGYTF.

The chain joins TRBV11-3 to TRBJ2-5, with 7 bases aligning to TRBD1. This CDR3 is 15 amino acids long. V lost 5 bases to trimming and J lost 4 bases; unmatched junction nucleotides: 10. Germline lookup yields CDR1 SGHNT and CDR2 YENEEA. CDR3 loop: CASSTRQGAGETQYF. CDR3 DNA sequence: TGTGCCAGCAGCACCAGACAGGGAGCTGGAGAGACCCAGTACTTC.

V gene TRBV28 combines with J gene TRBJ2-4; 8 bases align to TRBD1. The V and J ends lost 4 bases and 9 bases, in that order; junction bases with no gene match: 14. The CDR3 has 16 amino acids. Germline assignment: CDR1 MDHEN and CDR2 SYDVKM. CDR3 protein: CASSYFLTGGEGIQYF. Written as DNA, the CDR3 is TGTGCCAGCAGTTACTTCCTAACAGGGGGAGAGGGCATTCAGTACTTC.

This clone was observed a single time. The genes are TRBV6-2 or TRBV6-3 and TRBJ1-5; the D gene is possibly TRBD1 (6 bases). Germline V gene sequence: CDR1 MNHEY, CDR2 SVGEGT. The CDR3 loop spans 13 amino acids. Trimming pared 3 bases from V and 6 bases from J, leaving 9 bases between. This chain's CDR3 is CASSYGDIQPQHF. The CDR3 DNA follows: TGTGCCAGCAGTTATGGGGACATTCAGCCCCAGCATTTT.

The CDR3 region is CASISGQGAQGGEKLFF. The DNA of the CDR3 is TGTGCCAGCATTAGTGGACAGGGGGCGCAGGGTGGGGAAAAACTGTTTTTT. V and J are TRBV28 and TRBJ1-4; TRBD1 agrees at 11 bases. The CDR3 totals 17 residues. Germline V gives CDR1 MDHEN, CDR2 SYDVKM. Germline trimming cut 7 bases from V and 8 bases from J; bases unmatched to any gene: 15.

The chain links TRBV28 to TRBJ1-1, with TRBD1 as a possible D gene (6 bases). CDR3 length: 14 amino acids. The V gene's germline CDR1 is MDHEN and CDR2 SYDVKM. Trimming took 5 bases from V and 5 from J, leaving 15 bases between them. DNA of the CDR3: TGTGCCAGCAGTCCCTCACAGGGAAGGACTGAAGCTTTCTTT. Protein product: CASSPSQGRTEAFF.

The V call is TRBV9, the J call TRBJ1-3; 7 nucleotides agree with TRBD1. V was clipped by 3 bases and J by 0 bases; unmatched bases: 3. The germline CDR1 and CDR2 sequences are SGDLS and YYNGEE. The CDR3 spans 15 residues. Here the CDR3 reads CASSGRQGSGNTIYF. CDR3 coding DNA: TGTGCCAGCAGCGGAAGACAGGGCTCTGGAAACACCATATATTTT. The full variable domain, with the rest looked up from reference TRBV9 and TRBJ1-3, is DSGVTQTPKHLITATGQRVTLRCSPRSGDLSVYWYQQSLDQGLQFLIQYYNGEERAKGNILERFSAQQFPDLHSELNLSSLELGDSALYFCASSGRQGSGNTIYFGEGSWLTVV.

Here the CDR3 DNA reads TGTGCCAGCAGCCAAGCCAAGGGGGAGCAGTTCTTC. Residues: CASSQAKGEQFF. The V and J genes are TRBV3-1 (or the pseudogene TRBV3-2) and TRBJ2-1; the D gene is possibly TRBD1 (5 bases). Germline V gene data show CDR1 as LGHDT and CDR2 as YNNKEL (reference sequence). V was pared by 1 base and J by 10 bases, with 8 bases between. The CDR3 has 12 amino acids.

The chain combines TRBV6-6 with TRBJ2-7; 7 positions match TRBD2. CDR3 size: 15 residues. Germline V gene lookup returns CDR1 MNHNY and CDR2 SVGAGI (reference sequence). Losses at the gene ends were 5 bases for V and 0 bases for J; bases not matched to a gene: 7. In DNA form, the CDR3 reads TGTGCCAGCAGTGCGACAGCGGGACCCTCCTACGAGCAGTACTTC. Its translation: CASSATAGPSYEQYF.

The chain carries TRBV6-5 and TRBJ2-1; 8 positions match TRBD1. Germline values: CDR1 MNHEY, CDR2 SVGAGI. This CDR3 has 13 residues. V lost 10 bases, J lost 2 bases, and 4 bases stayed unmatched. This CDR3 is CATRTGPYNEQFF. CDR3 coding DNA: TGTGCCACCCGGACAGGGCCCTACAATGAGCAGTTCTTC.

The chain employs TRBV18 and TRBJ1-6; D uncertain. The CDR3 covers 13 residues. The germline V gene encodes CDR1 KGHSH and CDR2 LQKENI. V was clipped by 3 bases and J by 14 bases, with 14 bases between them. CDR3 in amino acids: CASSPRQPPTLHF. For the CDR3, the DNA is TGTGCCAGCTCACCCAGACAACCCCCAACCCTCCACTTT.

This clone was seen more than once but under ten times. The CDR3 loop is CASSLAGVEQYF. The DNA of the CDR3 is TGTGCCAGCAGCTTAGCCGGGGTCGAGCAGTACTTC. The chain uses TRBV7-2 and TRBJ2-7, with D tentatively TRBD2 (5 bases). Germline loops: CDR1 SGHTA, CDR2 FQGNSA. The CDR3 runs 12 residues. Trimming pared 0 bases from V and 6 bases from J, leaving 6 bases between.